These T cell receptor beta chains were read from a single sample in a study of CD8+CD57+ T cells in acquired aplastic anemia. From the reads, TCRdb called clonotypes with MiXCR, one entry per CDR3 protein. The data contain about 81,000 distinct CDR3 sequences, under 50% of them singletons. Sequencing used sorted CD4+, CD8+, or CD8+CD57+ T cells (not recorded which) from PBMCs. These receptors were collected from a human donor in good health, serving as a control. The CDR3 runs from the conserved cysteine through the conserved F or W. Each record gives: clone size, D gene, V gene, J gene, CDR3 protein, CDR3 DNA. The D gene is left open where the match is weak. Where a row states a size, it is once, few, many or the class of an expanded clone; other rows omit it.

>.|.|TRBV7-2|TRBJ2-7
CASSQTRYEQYF
TGTGCCAGCAGCCAGACACGCTACGAGCAGTACTTC
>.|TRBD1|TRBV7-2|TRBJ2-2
CASSRQGNTGELFF
TGTGCCAGCAGCCGACAGGGAAACACCGGGGAGCTGTTTTTT
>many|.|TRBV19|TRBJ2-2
CASSTYSGRSGELFF
TGTGCCAGTAGCACATATTCAGGGAGGTCCGGGGAGCTGTTTTTT
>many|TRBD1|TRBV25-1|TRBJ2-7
CASSGQGREQYF
TGTGCCAGCAGTGGACAGGGTCGAGAGCAGTACTTC
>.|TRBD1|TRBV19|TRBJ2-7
CASGTGPYEQYF
TGTGCCAGCGGGACAGGGCCCTACGAGCAGTACTTC
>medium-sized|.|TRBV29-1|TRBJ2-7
CSVEDDFSYEQYF
TGCAGCGTTGAAGATGACTTCTCCTACGAGCAGTACTTC
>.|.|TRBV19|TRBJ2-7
CASSASGPADYEQYF
TGTGCCAGTAGTGCCTCGGGACCGGCGGACTACGAGCAGTACTTC
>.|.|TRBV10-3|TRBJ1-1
CAISEKVLNTEAFF
TGTGCCATCAGTGAGAAGGTATTAAACACTGAAGCTTTCTTT
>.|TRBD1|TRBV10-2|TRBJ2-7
CASSESTGTYEQYF
TGCGCCAGCAGTGAGTCGACAGGGACCTACGAGCAGTACTTC
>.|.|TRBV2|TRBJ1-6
CASRTAGNSPLHF
TGTGCCAGCAGGACAGCTGGTAATTCACCCCTCCACTTT
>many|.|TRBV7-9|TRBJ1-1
CASSSQNTEAFF
TGTGCCAGCAGCTCCCAGAACACTGAAGCTTTCTTT
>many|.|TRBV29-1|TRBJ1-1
CSVTWMNTEAFF
TGCAGCGTTACCTGGATGAACACTGAAGCTTTCTTT
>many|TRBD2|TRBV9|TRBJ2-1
CASSDLAGVNNEQFF
TGTGCCAGCAGCGACCTAGCGGGGGTAAACAATGAGCAGTTCTTC
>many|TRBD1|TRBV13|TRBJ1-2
CASSERTGGYTF
TGTGCCAGCAGCGAAAGGACAGGGGGCTACACCTTC
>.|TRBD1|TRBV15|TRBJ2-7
CATSIGGQESEQYF
TGTGCCACCAGCATAGGGGGACAGGAATCAGAGCAGTACTTC
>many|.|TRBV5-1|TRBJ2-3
CASSYFGSGGDTQYF
TGCGCCAGCAGCTACTTTGGGTCCGGGGGAGATACGCAGTATTTT
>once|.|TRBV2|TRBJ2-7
CASSPRAPGYEQYF
TGTGCCAGCAGTCCCAGGGCCCCCGGCTACGAGCAGTACTTC
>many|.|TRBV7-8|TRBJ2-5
CASSVKGRPQETQYF
TGTGCCAGCAGCGTCAAGGGACGCCCCCAAGAGACCCAGTACTTC
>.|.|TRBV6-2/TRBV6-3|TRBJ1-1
CASSVGMGGTEAFF
TGTGCCAGCAGCGTAGGGATGGGAGGCACTGAAGCTTTCTTT
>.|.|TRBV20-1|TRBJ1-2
CSARDPSIFQGYTF
TGCAGTGCTAGAGATCCCAGCATCTTTCAGGGCTACACCTTC
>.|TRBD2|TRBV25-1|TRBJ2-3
CASSALAGGYRADTQYF
TGTGCCAGCAGTGCCCTAGCGGGGGGCTACCGAGCGGATACGCAGTATTTT
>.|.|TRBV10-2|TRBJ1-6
CASSEINSPLHF
TGCGCCAGCAGTGAAATCAATTCACCCCTCCACTTT
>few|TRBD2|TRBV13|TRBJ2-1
CASSSRTSGVNEQFF
TGTGCCAGCAGCTCGCGGACTAGCGGGGTGAATGAGCAGTTCTTC
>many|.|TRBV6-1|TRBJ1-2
CASSEARGGYTF
TGTGCCAGCAGTGAAGCTAGGGGTGGCTACACCTTC
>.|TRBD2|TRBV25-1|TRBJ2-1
CASSDFNGGSYNEQFF
TGTGCCAGCAGCGATTTTAACGGGGGGTCCTACAATGAGCAGTTCTTC
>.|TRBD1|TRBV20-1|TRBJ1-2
CRGGGFGYTF
TGCAGAGGAGGGGGCTTCGGCTACACCTTC
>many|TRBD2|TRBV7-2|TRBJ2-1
CASSRAGGPNEQFF
TGTGCCAGCAGCCGAGCGGGGGGGCCGAATGAGCAGTTCTTC
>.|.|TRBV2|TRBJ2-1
CASSGLSF
TGTGCCAGCAGTGGTTTATCCTTC
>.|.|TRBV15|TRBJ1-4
CATSTLNEKLFF
TGTGCCACCAGCACCCTTAATGAAAAACTGTTTTTT
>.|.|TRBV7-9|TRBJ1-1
CASSPLVEAFF
TGTGCCAGCAGTCCATTAGTTGAAGCTTTCTTT
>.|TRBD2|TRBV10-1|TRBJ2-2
CASSFRGRDTGELFF
TGCGCCAGCAGCTTCCGGGGGAGGGACACCGGGGAGCTGTTTTTT
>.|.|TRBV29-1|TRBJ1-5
CSVGGGSNQPQHF
TGCAGCGTTGGGGGGGGGAGCAATCAGCCCCAGCATTTT
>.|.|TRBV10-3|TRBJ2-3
CAISESGGGDTQYF
TGTGCCATCAGTGAGTCGGGGGGAGGAGATACGCAGTATTTT
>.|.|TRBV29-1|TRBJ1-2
CSARGSIYGYTF
TGCAGCGCAAGGGGCAGCATCTATGGCTACACCTTC
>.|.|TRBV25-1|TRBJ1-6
CASSEYRQNNSPLHF
TGTGCCAGCAGTGAATATAGGCAGAACAATTCACCCCTCCACTTT
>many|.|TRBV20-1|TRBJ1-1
CSARRQNTEAFF
TGCAGTGCTAGGCGCCAGAACACTGAAGCTTTCTTT
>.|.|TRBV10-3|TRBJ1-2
CAISLRLGHSYGYTF
TGTGCCATCAGCCTGAGGCTGGGACACAGCTATGGCTACACCTTC
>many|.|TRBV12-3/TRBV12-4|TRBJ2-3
CASSLARDTQYF
TGTGCCAGCAGTTTAGCGAGGGATACGCAGTATTTT
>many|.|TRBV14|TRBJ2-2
CASSQDLDHFSGELFF
TGTGCCAGCAGCCAAGATCTTGACCATTTCAGCGGGGAGCTGTTTTTT
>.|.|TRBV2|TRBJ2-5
CASSSSGTSQETQYF
TGTGCCAGCAGTTCCTCCGGGACATCTCAGGAGACCCAGTACTTC
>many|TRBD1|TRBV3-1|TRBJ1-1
CASSQGTGTEAFF
TGTGCCAGCAGCCAAGGGACAGGGACTGAAGCTTTCTTT
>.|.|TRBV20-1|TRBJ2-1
CSARGGGHEQFF
TGCAGTGCTAGAGGGGGGGGGCATGAGCAGTTCTTC
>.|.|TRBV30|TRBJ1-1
CAWLEPGGEDTEAFF
TGTGCCTGGCTCGAGCCCGGGGGGGAGGACACTGAAGCTTTCTTT
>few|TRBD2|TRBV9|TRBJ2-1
CASSGWEGWNEQFF
TGTGCCAGCAGCGGGTGGGAGGGTTGGAATGAGCAGTTCTTC
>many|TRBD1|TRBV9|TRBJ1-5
CASSVGQGGNQPQHF
TGTGCCAGCAGCGTAGGACAGGGAGGCAATCAGCCCCAGCATTTT